Detailed here is one T cell receptor beta chain. Antigen unknown. The data derive from a study of blood T cells in healthy people across ages. Points from the study as a whole: More naive CD4+ cells and higher diversity marked long-lived donors relative to aged donors. PBMC samples, being unsorted, prevented any conclusive comparison of naive and antigen-experienced cells.

CDR3 size: 12 residues. V was trimmed by 5 bases and J by 7 bases, leaving 11 bases between them. Per germline, CDR1 SGHVS and CDR2 FNYEAQ. Combining a sample-barcoded 5' primer with a J-beta primer mix, a second PCR ran for roughly 6 to 12 cycles. TCRdb independently ran MiXCR on the 5' RACE reads; one entry per CDR3 protein. Of 650,000 to 800,000 distinct CDR3 sequences listed, 40% to 50% are singletons. Every sample had a minimum of 6 million PBMCs isolated. The specimen was blood. The rearrangement uses TRBV7-6 and TRBJ1-1, with unresolved D. The receptor was isolated from a man in his 60s in good health. The CDR3 loop is CASSDGLDEAFF. CDR3 DNA: TGTGCCAGCAGCGATGGACTCGATGAAGCTTTCTTT.